These 2 T cell receptor beta chains share one sample of origin, sequenced in a study of Ad26.COV2.S vaccination and SARS-CoV-2 variants. Clones were read by immunoSEQ multiplex PCR, and TCRdb kept only the in-frame ones, dropping some. The sample includes 350,000 to 500,000 clones, nearly 90% of them seen just once. Documented treatment: approximately 18 received Ad26.COV2.S at low or high dose, single or two shots; several received placebo; per-sample allocation not given. Specimen acquisition occurred on day 63 following the initial vaccine or placebo injection. The input for sequencing was peripheral blood, taken in a trial of Ad26.COV2.S vaccine versus placebo. Source of these receptors: a person between 18 and 59 years old who received the Ad26.COV2.S COVID-19 vaccine or a placebo.

The chain is built from TRBV4-2 and TRBJ1-5, with D maybe TRBD1 (6 bases). V lost 0 bases and J lost 6, with 9 bases in between. This CDR3 is built from 14 residues. Germline-derived CDR1 and CDR2 are LGHNA and YNFKEQ. The CDR3, as DNA: TGTGCCAGCAGCCAAGACCGGGGGGCTCAGCCCCAGCATTTT. This encodes CASSQDRGAQPQHF.

V gene TRBV18 combines with J gene TRBJ1-2; possible D gene TRBD1, 6 bases. The CDR3 length is 15 residues. CDR1 is KGHSH, CDR2 LQKENI, per germline. Deletions cut 5 bases from V and 5 bases from J, with 18 bases between. CDR3 sequence: CASSVNRDLGYGYTF. In DNA form, the CDR3 reads TGTGCCAGCTCAGTCAACAGGGACCTGGGGTATGGCTACACCTTC.